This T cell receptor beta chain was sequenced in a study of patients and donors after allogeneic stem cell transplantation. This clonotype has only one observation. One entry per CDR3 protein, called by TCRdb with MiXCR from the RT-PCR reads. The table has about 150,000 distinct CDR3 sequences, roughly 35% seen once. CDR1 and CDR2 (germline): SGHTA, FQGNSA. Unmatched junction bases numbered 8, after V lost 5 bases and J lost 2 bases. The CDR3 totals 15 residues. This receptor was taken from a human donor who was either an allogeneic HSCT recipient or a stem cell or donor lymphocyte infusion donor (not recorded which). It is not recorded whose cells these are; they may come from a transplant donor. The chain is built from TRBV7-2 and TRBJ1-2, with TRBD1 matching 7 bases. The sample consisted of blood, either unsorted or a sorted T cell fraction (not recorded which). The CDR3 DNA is TGTGCCAGCAGCCCCGCAGGACAGGCCAACTATGGCTACACCTTC. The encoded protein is CASSPAGQANYGYTF.